This T cell receptor beta chain was obtained from a study of blood T cells in healthy people across ages. Study-wide results and caveats: Whereas aged donors had fewer naive CD4+ cells, long-lived donors had more of them and higher diversity. Age brought a roughly linear fall in TCR beta diversity measured per million T cells.

The sample holds a few counts of this clonotype. What it recognizes is unknown. A second PCR of roughly 7 to 11 cycles used a sample-barcoded 5' primer and a J-beta primer mix. TCRdb reprocessed the 5' RACE reads with MiXCR, giving one entry per CDR3 protein. The sample has around 700,000 distinct CDR3 sequences; 20% to 30% are singletons. Approximately 9.4 milliliters was the volume of peripheral blood drawn from each donor. These records were also assigned to another study, of T cells of mothers and their children. Per that study: From each mother came over 9 million TCR beta CDR3 reads, and from each child came approximately 2.8 million.

The sequence derives from a boy younger than 18 in good health. The sample consisted of blood.

The CDR3 loop reads CSVEDPGVDYGYTF. The DNA for the CDR3 is TGCAGCGTTGAAGATCCGGGGGTGGACTATGGCTACACCTTC. The J gene is TRBJ1-2, the V gene TRBV29-1, with D perhaps matching TRBD1 (5 bases). V was clipped by 0 bases and J by 3 bases, with 11 bases between them. Germline CDR1 SQVTM, CDR2 ANQGSEA. The CDR3 runs to 14 residues.